The 17 T cell receptor beta chains below come from one sample, sequenced in a study of shared clonotypes between healthy human individuals. Cells designated naive CD8 were CD45RO-negative and were positively selected for CCR7, with terminally differentiated effector memory CD45RA+ cells excluded. Repertoires were generated with immunoSEQ multiplex PCR, while TCRdb's copy carries only in-frame clones and drops some. There are roughly 550,000 clones in the sample; around 95% occur only once, and approximately 0.1% lies in the top ten. The sample was naive CD8+ T cells sorted from blood. Receptor source: a young woman in good health.

The chain uses TRBV9 and TRBJ1-2, with a possible D match to TRBD1 (5 bases). The V end was cut by 3 bases, the J end by 6 bases, with 12 bases between. The CDR3 has 13 residues. Per germline, CDR1 SGDLS and CDR2 YYNGEE. The CDR3 DNA is TGTGCCAGCAGCGACGCTTGGGACCATGGCTACACCTTC. Amino acid sequence: CASSDAWDHGYTF. Filled out from reference TRBV9 and TRBJ1-2, the complete variable domain reads DSGVTQTPKHLITATGQRVTLRCSPRSGDLSVYWYQQSLDQGLQFLIQYYNGEERAKGNILERFSAQQFPDLHSELNLSSLELGDSALYFCASSDAWDHGYTFGSGTRLTVV.

A note on this clone: The same CDR3 is also encoded by other DNA sequences in this sample. CDR3: CASSPGLAGVEQYF. The CDR3 region has the DNA TGTGCCAGCAGTCCGGGACTAGCGGGAGTCGAGCAGTACTTC. The chain combines TRBV6-5 with TRBJ2-7; 14 bases agree with TRBD2. V shed 5 bases and J 6 bases; nucleotides not matched to a gene: 3. The germline CDR1 and CDR2 sequences are MNHEY and SVGAGI. The CDR3 is 14 residues long.

This chain uses TRBV28 with TRBJ1-5; no clear D gene. The CDR3 has 14 amino acids. Germline-derived CDR1 and CDR2 are MDHEN and SYDVKM. Trimming stripped 6 bases from V and 0 bases from J, with 9 bases between. The CDR3 DNA is TGTGCCAGCAGGACAAGGAATAGCAATCAGCCCCAGCATTTT. Its protein is CASRTRNSNQPQHF.

This chain joins TRBV28 and TRBJ2-7; 7 bases are a match to TRBD1. The CDR3 length is 15 residues. From germline, CDR1 is MDHEN and CDR2 SYDVKM. V gave up 7 bases and J gave up 3 bases; unmatched junction bases: 12. The CDR3 reads CASTPRQGPDYEQYF. Here the CDR3 DNA reads TGTGCCAGCACCCCCAGACAGGGACCAGACTACGAGCAGTACTTC.

The chain has TRBV9 and TRBJ1-6; tentative D call: TRBD1 (6 bases). V lost 3 bases, J lost 10 bases, and 17 bases lay in between. The CDR3 sequence is 15 residues long. Germline-derived CDR1 and CDR2 are SGDLS and YYNGEE. The CDR3 DNA follows: TGTGCCAGCAGCGATTCGGGCAGGGGAGCCTCACCCCTCCACTTT. The encoded protein is CASSDSGRGASPLHF.

Comments on this clone: Other DNA sequences in the same sample also yield this CDR3. In nucleotides, the CDR3 is TGTGCCAGTAGTATTCGTCTAGCGGGGCCTTACGAGCAGTACTTC. This translates into CASSIRLAGPYEQYF. This chain connects TRBV19 to TRBJ2-7; 9 bases fit TRBD2. CDR1 LNHDA and CDR2 SQIVND come from the germline V gene (reference sequence). The junction had 7 bases not matched to a gene; V was cut back by 3 bases and J by 4 bases. The CDR3 covers 15 residues.

This chain joins TRBV5-1 and TRBJ2-1, with TRBD2 matching 7 bases. Trimming cost V 4 bases and J 10 bases; bases outside gene matches: 5. The germline V gene encodes CDR1 SGHRS and CDR2 YFSETQ. There are 12 residues in the CDR3. In DNA form, the CDR3 reads TGCGCCAGCAGCCCCACTAGCGTAGAGCAGTTCTTC. It encodes CASSPTSVEQFF.

Regarding this clone: At the DNA level, this CDR3 is encoded by other sequences in the same sample as well. The chain recombines TRBV5-4 with TRBJ1-1, with TRBD1 matching over 7 bases. In germline, CDR1 is SGHNT, CDR2 YYREEE (reference sequence). The CDR3 totals 14 residues. Trimming cost V 4 bases and J 2 bases; bases outside gene matches: 5. The CDR3, as DNA: TGTGCCAGCAGCGGAAGGGACAGCAACACTGAAGCTTTCTTT. Translation: CASSGRDSNTEAFF.

This chain links TRBV28 with TRBJ2-1; D uncertain. The CDR3 spans 11 residues. V was clipped by 5 bases and J by 12 bases, with 11 bases between them. The V gene's germline CDR1 is MDHEN and CDR2 SYDVKM. CDR3 sequence (DNA): TGTGCCAGCAGTCAAGACCGATCGCAGTTCTTC. Its translation is CASSQDRSQFF.

The chain has TRBV2 and TRBJ2-2; TRBD2 aligns across 11 bases. The CDR3 is made up of 18 amino acids. CDR1 and CDR2 from the germline V gene are SNHLY and FYNNEI. V lost 4 bases, J lost 3 bases, and 10 bases stayed unmatched. The CDR3 DNA sequence: TGTGCCAGCAGTGGAGATAGCGGGAGGGGGGTCCACACCGGGGAGCTGTTTTTT. Its protein product is CASSGDSGRGVHTGELFF. The full variable domain, completed using reference TRBV2 and TRBJ2-2, is EPEVTQTPSHQVTQMGQEVILRCVPISNHLYFYWYRQILGQKVEFLVSFYNNEISEKSEIFDDQFSVERPDGSNFTLKIRSTKLEDSAMYFCASSGDSGRGVHTGELFFGEGSRLTVL.

The genes are TRBV6-1 and TRBJ2-2; D uncertain. The germline CDR1 and CDR2 sequences are MNHNS and SASEGT. CDR3 length: 13 residues. V was trimmed by 1 base and J by 6 bases, leaving 6 bases between them. CDR3 region: CASSEDGPGELFF. The CDR3 nucleotides are TGTGCCAGCAGTGAAGATGGCCCCGGGGAGCTGTTTTTT.

The chain joins TRBV13 to TRBJ2-1; D call uncertain. Trimming took 4 bases from V and 3 from J, leaving 16 bases between them. CDR1 and CDR2 from the germline V gene are PRHDT and FYEKMQ (reference sequence). This CDR3 contains 16 residues. DNA for the CDR3: TGTGCCAGCAGCTCATGGACCATCACCGGCTACAATGAGCAGTTCTTC. Its protein product is CASSSWTITGYNEQFF.

This chain joins TRBV19 and TRBJ1-2; TRBD1 agrees at 7 bases. Per the germline V gene, CDR1 is LNHDA and CDR2 is SQIVND (reference sequence). The CDR3 runs to 13 residues. J was trimmed by 7 bases and V by 6 bases; bases with no gene match: 8. The CDR3 is CASRTDRERGYTF. CDR3 nucleotides: TGTGCCAGTAGGACTGACAGGGAGCGTGGCTACACCTTC.

The J gene is TRBJ2-7, the V gene TRBV28; 11 bases map to TRBD1. V was clipped by 7 bases and J by 2 bases; unmatched bases: 13. Germline-derived CDR1 and CDR2 are MDHEN and SYDVKM. CDR3 length equals 17 residues. CDR3 protein: CASNYPGTGGLTYEQYF. The DNA of the CDR3 is TGTGCCAGCAACTACCCCGGGACAGGGGGGTTGACCTACGAGCAGTACTTC.

The chain carries TRBV25-1 and TRBJ2-7; TRBD1 is a possible D gene (5 bases). Germline V gives CDR1 MGHDK, CDR2 SYGVNS. There are 12 residues in the CDR3. The V and J ends lost 2 bases and 9 bases respectively, with 11 bases between them. The CDR3 here is CASSEQVGVQYF. The CDR3 nucleotides read TGTGCCAGCAGTGAACAGGTAGGGGTGCAGTACTTC.

The chain recombines TRBV9 with TRBJ2-7, with a tentative D call TRBD1 (5 bases). V lost 0 bases to trimming and J lost 2 bases, with 9 bases between them. The CDR3 runs to 14 residues. Germline CDR1 and CDR2: SGDLS and YYNGEE. This chain's CDR3 is CASSVAAGPYEQYF. DNA of the CDR3: TGTGCCAGCAGCGTAGCGGCAGGGCCCTACGAGCAGTACTTC.

V gene TRBV10-3 combines with J gene TRBJ1-1; 8 bases align to TRBD1. Germline CDR1 reads ENHRY; CDR2 reads SYGVKD. J was trimmed by 1 base and V by 3 bases; bases with no gene match: 1. This CDR3 is built from 14 residues. CDR3 coding DNA: TGTGCCATCAGTGAAGGGACAGGGAACACTGAAGCTTTCTTT. Protein: CAISEGTGNTEAFF.